This passage covers 14 T cell receptor beta chains from one sample sequenced in a study of blood T cell repertoires in COVID-19. The method was immunoSEQ multiplex PCR; TCRdb's version includes in-frame clones alone and lacks a portion of them. Found here are 110,000 to 150,000 clones, 78% of them singletons; the top ten hold 6%. The sample consisted of PBMCs or T cells enriched from blood (not recorded which). Source of these receptors: a woman aged 45-60 years who had recovered from COVID-19.

This clone was recorded once. The chain employs TRBV3-1 (or the pseudogene TRBV3-2) and TRBJ1-2, with D unresolved. V dropped 4 bases and J dropped 7 bases, with 10 bases sitting between them. The CDR3 consists of 12 residues. Per germline, CDR1 LGHDT and CDR2 YNNKEL (reference sequence). The CDR3: CASSLGRVGYTF. The CDR3 region has the DNA TGTGCCAGCAGCCTTGGGAGGGTTGGCTACACCTTC.

V is TRBV7-6 and J is TRBJ1-2; D unclear. There are 15 residues in the CDR3. The germline CDR1 and CDR2 sequences are SGHVS and FNYEAQ. The germline V and J ends were trimmed by 5 bases and 3 bases, with 16 bases remaining between them. CDR3 protein: CASSPSPGIDYGYTF. CDR3 sequence (DNA): TGTGCCAGCAGCCCTTCCCCGGGGATTGACTATGGCTACACCTTC.

This clone has just a few counts. The chain has TRBV5-4 and TRBJ2-1, with D possibly TRBD2 on 6 matching bases. Per germline, CDR1 SGHNT and CDR2 YYREEE (reference sequence). Trimming cost V 10 bases and J 5 bases, with 16 bases left between them. The CDR3 contains 13 residues. The CDR3, as DNA: TGTGCCGGGCGGAGGGTTTTTGACAATGAGCAGTTCTTC. Translation gives CAGRRVFDNEQFF.

The rearrangement links TRBV7-9 to TRBJ1-2, with a tentative D call TRBD1 (5 bases). The CDR3 sequence is 16 residues long. Germline V gene sequence: CDR1 SEHNR, CDR2 FQNEAQ (reference sequence). V was shortened by 5 bases and J by 0 bases, with 16 bases between the two germline ends. The CDR3 region has the DNA TGTGCCAGCAGCCTGGGACTCCCAACTACTAACTATGGCTACACCTTC. Its protein product is CASSLGLPTTNYGYTF.

This clone has a single count. The gene calls are TRBV19 and TRBJ1-1, with D uncertain. CDR1 LNHDA and CDR2 SQIVND come from the germline V gene (reference sequence). Trimming cost V 8 bases and J 4 bases, with 17 bases left between them. The CDR3 is 14 amino acids. CDR3 sequence reads: CASVDVGIFTEAFF. The DNA of the CDR3 is TGTGCCAGTGTCGATGTTGGCATCTTCACTGAAGCTTTCTTT.

This chain connects TRBV9 to TRBJ1-4, with no clear D. This CDR3 spans 14 amino acids. CDR1 and CDR2 (germline): SGDLS, YYNGEE. V dropped 2 bases and J dropped 6 bases, with 11 bases sitting between them. The CDR3 sequence is CASSVLQEDEKLFF. The CDR3 bases are TGTGCCAGCAGCGTCCTCCAGGAGGATGAAAAACTGTTTTTT.

This chain joins TRBV7-8 and TRBJ2-3; D gene unclear. This CDR3 has 14 amino acids. Trimming took 5 bases from V and 1 from J, leaving 10 bases between them. Germline CDR1 is SGHVS and CDR2 is FQNEAQ. CDR3 sequence reads: CASSPLLGTDTQYF. CDR3 nucleotides: TGTGCCAGCAGCCCCCTTCTAGGCACAGATACGCAGTATTTT. Drawing the rest from reference TRBV7-8 and TRBJ2-3, the complete variable domain is GAGVSQSPRYKVAKRGQDVALRCDPISGHVSLFWYQQALGQGPEFLTYFQNEAQLDKSGLPSDRFFAERPEGSVSTLKIQRTQQEDSAVYLCASSPLLGTDTQYFGPGTRLTVL.

The gene calls are TRBV19 and TRBJ1-1, with D possibly TRBD1 on 6 matching bases. V was shortened by 6 bases and J by 2 bases, with 7 bases between the two germline ends. The CDR3 sequence is 12 residues long. Germline V CDR1 and CDR2: LNHDA, SQIVND (reference sequence). The CDR3 nucleotides read TGTGCCAGTAGGGACAGTAACACTGAAGCTTTCTTT. The encoded protein is CASRDSNTEAFF.

The chain has TRBV27 and TRBJ1-5; maybe TRBD1 (5 bases). Trimming removed 3 bases at V and 1 base at J, with 10 bases between. Germline-derived CDR1 and CDR2 are MNHEY and SMNVEV (reference sequence). The CDR3 loop spans 15 amino acids. CDR3 nucleotides: TGTGCCAGCAGTTTGGTCCAGGGAAGCAATCAGCCCCAGCATTTT. Protein product: CASSLVQGSNQPQHF.

This clone came up a few times. V is TRBV3-1 (or the pseudogene TRBV3-2) and J is TRBJ2-1, with 7 bases matching TRBD1. Germline V CDR1 and CDR2: LGHDT, YNNKEL (reference sequence). The trim removed 1 base at V and 10 bases at J, leaving 10 bases unmatched. This CDR3 comprises 15 residues. As DNA, the CDR3 is TGTGCCAGCAGCCAAGTACAGGGGTATGGCGGGGAGCAGTTCTTC. The encoded protein is CASSQVQGYGGEQFF.

V is TRBV7-2 and J is TRBJ1-2; 7 nucleotides match TRBD1. Germline CDR1 reads SGHTA; CDR2 reads FQGNSA. This CDR3 has 15 residues. V dropped 1 base and J dropped 4; count of bases not matched to a gene: 6. The CDR3 sequence is CASSLERQGGYGYTF. The CDR3 bases are TGTGCCAGCAGCTTAGAAAGACAGGGCGGCTATGGCTACACCTTC.

This clone was recorded a few times. This chain connects TRBV15 to TRBJ2-7, with 7 nucleotides matching TRBD2. The V segment lost 3 bases and the J segment 3 bases; nucleotides outside the gene matches: 11. The germline CDR1 and CDR2 sequences are LNHNV and YYDKDF (reference sequence). The CDR3 extends over 16 amino acids. The CDR3, as DNA: TGTGCCACCAGCAGCTTTACCGGGACTAAAAACTACGAGCAGTACTTC. It codes for CATSSFTGTKNYEQYF.

The chain uses TRBV24-1 and TRBJ2-6; D is undetermined. The CDR3 is 16 residues long. The V end lost 0 bases, the J end lost 0 bases, and 5 bases lay between the germline ends. Germline V gives CDR1 KGHDR, CDR2 SFDVKD. In DNA form, the CDR3 reads TGTGCCACCAGTGATTTGCAGGTCTCTGGGGCCAACGTCCTGACTTTC. Translated: CATSDLQVSGANVLTF.

V gene TRBV27 combines with J gene TRBJ2-3; the D gene is possibly TRBD2 (6 bases). V lost 10 bases to trimming and J lost 2 bases, with 16 bases between them. The germline V gene has CDR1 MNHEY and CDR2 SMNVEV (reference sequence). The CDR3 loop spans 14 amino acids. The CDR3 sequence: CATRDLTLTDTQYF. The CDR3 region has the DNA TGTGCCACTAGGGACTTAACCCTCACAGATACGCAGTATTTT.